A single sample is the source of the 25 T cell receptor beta chains below, sequenced in a study of regulatory T cells in long-lasting Graves disease. Arm-PCR with iRepertoire HTBI primers amplified the CDR3 regions for these TCR beta libraries. TCRdb fed the multiplex PCR reads into MiXCR, producing one record per CDR3 protein. The table has more than 650,000 distinct CDR3 sequences, approximately 29% seen once. Regarding time point: persistent/refractory GD, antithyroid drugs over 5 years with positive TRAb. With RNA extracted from PBMCs as input, the TCR library was made. The sequencing used peripheral blood mononuclear cells (PBMCs), collected when the disease was refractory, from a patient treated with antithyroid drugs. All receptors derive from a female donor with Graves disease.

J is TRBJ2-3 and V is TRBV6-2 or TRBV6-3, with 7 positions matching TRBD2. The CDR3 length is 15 residues. In germline, CDR1 is MNHEY, CDR2 SVGEGT. The ends lost 5 bases at V and 1 base at J; junction bases unmatched: 6. The CDR3 reads CASSEGTTRTDTQYF. For the CDR3, the DNA is TGTGCCAGCAGTGAAGGGACTACACGCACAGATACGCAGTATTTT.

In its sample, this clonotype was seen many times. The chain links TRBV6-1 to TRBJ1-1; tentatively, D is TRBD1 (6 bases). Trimming removed 6 bases from V and 4 bases from J, with 9 bases in between. Germline V gene data show CDR1 as MNHNS and CDR2 as SASEGT. The CDR3 runs 12 residues. The CDR3 sequence is CASSRGGTEAFF. The CDR3 DNA reads TGTGCCAGCAGCCGAGGGGGCACTGAAGCTTTCTTT.

This clonotype was counted ten times or more. This chain links TRBV7-2 with TRBJ1-1, with D possibly matching TRBD1 (6 bases). The CDR3 contains 15 residues. Germline V lookup: CDR1 SGHTA, CDR2 FQGNSA. V lost 2 bases to trimming and J lost 5 bases, with 15 bases between them. CDR3 amino acids: CASSLRTGALTEAFF. DNA for the CDR3: TGTGCCAGCAGCTTACGGACGGGGGCGCTGACTGAAGCTTTCTTT.

There are a few counts of this clonotype. The J gene is TRBJ2-7, the V gene TRBV5-1; D gene unclear. Germline CDR1 reads SGHRS; CDR2 reads YFSETQ. This CDR3 comprises 12 residues. V shed 4 bases and J shed 5 bases, with 10 bases lying between them. This CDR3 reads CASSPGKHEQYF. DNA for the CDR3: TGCGCCAGCAGCCCTGGAAAGCACGAGCAGTACTTC.

The table lists this clonotype with a few counts. The rearrangement joins TRBV2 to TRBJ1-5; the D is unclear. This CDR3 is 14 amino acids long. Germline CDR1 SNHLY, CDR2 FYNNEI. V was shortened by 7 bases and J by 5 bases, with 15 bases between the two germline ends. CDR3 DNA: TGTGCCAGCACCAACCTTCCAGGCGATCAGCCCCAGCATTTT. This gives the protein CASTNLPGDQPQHF.

The chain carries TRBV5-5 and TRBJ2-5, with 10 nucleotides matching TRBD1. The CDR3 is 15 residues long. Per germline, CDR1 SGHKS and CDR2 YYEKEE (reference sequence). V was pared by 6 bases and J by 11 bases, with 16 bases of the junction left unmatched. The DNA of the CDR3 is TGTGCCAGCACCTATGGGGGACAGGGGTCGGGGGAGCAGTACTTC. Residues: CASTYGGQGSGEQYF.

This chain uses TRBV9 with TRBJ2-7; TRBD2 matches 9 bases. CDR3 length: 16 amino acids. V trimming: 0 bases; J trimming: 5 bases; junction bases outside the gene matches: 9. Germline V gives CDR1 SGDLS, CDR2 YYNGEE. CDR3 bases: TGTGCCAGCAGCGTAGAGGTAGCGGGAGAAGTTAACGAGCAGTACTTC. Residues: CASSVEVAGEVNEQYF. The whole variable domain, filled in from reference TRBV9 and TRBJ2-7, reads DSGVTQTPKHLITATGQRVTLRCSPRSGDLSVYWYQQSLDQGLQFLIQYYNGEERAKGNILERFSAQQFPDLHSELNLSSLELGDSALYFCASSVEVAGEVNEQYFGPGTRLTVT.

Many counts were recorded for this clonotype. The rearrangement joins TRBV12-3 or TRBV12-4 to TRBJ1-5; a weak D match, TRBD1 (5 bases). This CDR3 is 13 amino acids long. V lost 8 bases and J 4 bases, leaving 12 bases between the germline ends. In nucleotides, the CDR3 is TGTGCCAGCGGATCCGCAGGGAATCAGCCCCAGCATTTT. Translation gives CASGSAGNQPQHF.

This CDR3 is CASSQDLTDSYNEQFF. The CDR3 region has the DNA TGTGCCAGCAGCCAAGATCTTACTGACTCTTACAATGAGCAGTTCTTC. The J gene is TRBJ2-1, the V gene TRBV3-1; D gene unclear. Trimming pared 0 bases from V and 4 bases from J, leaving 13 bases between. This CDR3 has 16 amino acids. In germline, CDR1 is LGHDT, CDR2 YNNKEL (reference sequence).

The chain has TRBV7-9 and TRBJ1-4; unclear D gene. Germline lookup yields CDR1 SEHNR and CDR2 FQNEAQ (reference sequence). Deletions cut 6 bases from V and 0 bases from J, with 14 bases between. The length of the CDR3 is 16 residues. This chain's CDR3 is CASRNAYPATNEKLFF. The CDR3 DNA reads as TGTGCCAGCAGGAACGCCTACCCCGCAACTAATGAAAAACTGTTTTTT.

The chain couples TRBV2 to TRBJ2-1, with D possibly TRBD2 on 6 matching bases. The CDR3 has 15 residues. Germline V gene sequence: CDR1 SNHLY, CDR2 FYNNEI. Trimming left V 8 bases short and J 0 bases short, with 14 bases between. The DNA of the CDR3 is TGTGCCAGCGGATTGGGGGGAAGCTCCTACAATGAGCAGTTCTTC. Its translation is CASGLGGSSYNEQFF. The variable domain in full, completed from reference TRBV2 and TRBJ2-1, reads EPEVTQTPSHQVTQMGQEVILRCVPISNHLYFYWYRQILGQKVEFLVSFYNNEISEKSEIFDDQFSVERPDGSNFTLKIRSTKLEDSAMYFCASGLGGSSYNEQFFGPGTRLTVL.

This clonotype was counted many times. The chain has TRBV7-3 and TRBJ1-4, with D uncertain. Germline CDR1 is SGHTA and CDR2 is FQGTGA. The ends were cut back, 0 bases at V and 7 bases at J, with 6 bases in the middle. CDR3 length: 13 residues. In nucleotides, the CDR3 is TGTGCCAGCAGCTTAACGGTCGGTGAAAAACTGTTTTTT. Translated: CASSLTVGEKLFF.

This clonotype was counted at least ten times. The chain combines TRBV19 with TRBJ1-5, with TRBD1 identical over 9 bases. Germline CDR1 LNHDA, CDR2 SQIVND (reference sequence). J was trimmed by 3 bases and V by 5 bases; bases with no gene match: 5. The CDR3 is 15 amino acids. The DNA of the CDR3 is TGTGCCAGTAGTCGACGGGACAGGGACAATCAGCCCCAGCATTTT. Its translation: CASSRRDRDNQPQHF.

The sample holds a few counts of this clonotype. The V gene is TRBV7-9, the J gene TRBJ1-4, with D possibly TRBD1 on 5 matching bases. The CDR3 contains 14 residues. Trimming removed 6 bases from V and 7 bases from J, with 15 bases in between. The germline gives CDR1 SEHNR, CDR2 FQNEAQ (reference sequence). The DNA for the CDR3 is TGTGCCAGCAGAACCGACAGAGAAGGTGAAAAACTGTTTTTT. Protein: CASRTDREGEKLFF.

The sample holds a few counts of this clonotype. This chain uses TRBV27 with TRBJ1-1; no clear D gene. The CDR3 totals 13 residues. The V end was cut by 5 bases, the J end by 4 bases, with 11 bases between. CDR1 is MNHEY and CDR2 is SMNVEV in the germline V gene (reference sequence). Here the CDR3 DNA reads TGTGCCAGCAGTCCCCGTGCTGGCACTGAAGCTTTCTTT. Amino acids: CASSPRAGTEAFF.

The chain combines TRBV6-1 with TRBJ2-7; 10 nucleotides line up with TRBD1. Per the germline V gene, CDR1 is MNHNS and CDR2 is SASEGT. Unmatched junction bases numbered 3, after V lost 2 bases and J lost 5 bases. This CDR3 contains 14 residues. The CDR3 sequence is CASSELGQGNEQYF. In DNA form, the CDR3 reads TGTGCCAGCAGTGAATTGGGACAGGGGAACGAGCAGTACTTC.

In this sample, this clonotype turned up once. The V call is TRBV30, the J call TRBJ1-2, with 7 bases lining up with TRBD1. The germline V gene encodes CDR1 GTSNPN and CDR2 SVGIG (reference sequence). The J segment lost 4 bases and the V segment lost 5 bases, leaving 7 bases of the junction unmatched. The CDR3 totals 13 residues. In DNA, the CDR3 is TGTGCCTGGTGGGACAGATTACTCTATGGCTACACCTTC. This translates into CAWWDRLLYGYTF.

This clonotype came up a few times. Given a much more abundant clone one base away, this may be a read error. This sequence joins TRBV3-1 and TRBJ2-2; D gene uncertain. This CDR3 spans 12 amino acids. In germline, CDR1 is LGHDT, CDR2 YNNKEL (reference sequence). V lost 2 bases and J lost 4, with 2 bases in between. CDR3 residues: CASSQITGELFF. The CDR3 DNA reads as TGTGCCAGCAGCCAAATCACCGGGGAGCTGTTTTTT.

This clonotype has a handful of counts. This may stem from a read error, because a much larger clone lies one nucleotide away. This chain links TRBV2 with TRBJ2-5; no reliable D call. Germline V CDR1 and CDR2: SNHLY, FYNNEI. The CDR3 is 11 amino acids. V gave up 3 bases and J gave up 3 bases, with 2 bases separating them. The chain's CDR3 is CASSEEETQYF. In nucleotides, the CDR3 is TGTGCCAGCAGTGAGGAAGAGACCCAGTACTTC.

Comment on this clonotype: Just one base apart from a much larger clone, this may be a read error. V gene TRBV2 combines with J gene TRBJ2-5; D unresolved. CDR3 size: 12 residues. Germline CDR1 is SNHLY and CDR2 is FYNNEI. The CDR3 region is CASSAVQGTQYF. The DNA for the CDR3 is TGTGCCAGCAGTGCGGTTCAAGGGACCCAGTACTTC.

This clonotype was seen repeatedly, ten times or more. The chain combines TRBV28 with TRBJ1-1; D remains unclear. The CDR3 extends over 12 amino acids. Germline-derived CDR1 and CDR2 are MDHEN and SYDVKM. Trimming took off 5 bases at V and 8 bases at J, with 12 bases between the two ends. The DNA of the CDR3 is TGTGCCAGCAGTCTGGACCCTTGGGAAGCTTTCTTT. As protein: CASSLDPWEAFF.

This clonotype was observed many times. The V gene is TRBV12-3 or TRBV12-4, the J gene TRBJ1-4; D call uncertain. The CDR3 is 14 amino acids. V gave up 1 base and J gave up 7 bases, with 10 bases separating them. The CDR3 DNA is TGTGCCAGCAGTTTAGACGGGCTGGTTGAAAAACTGTTTTTT. Residues: CASSLDGLVEKLFF.

The gene calls are TRBV7-9 and TRBJ2-1, with TRBD2 matching over 13 bases. The V segment lost 7 bases and the J segment 1 base; nucleotides outside the gene matches: 7. There are 17 residues in the CDR3. Germline CDR1 SEHNR, CDR2 FQNEAQ (reference sequence). CDR3 in amino acids: CASTTSGRSRSYNEQFF. In DNA form, the CDR3 reads TGTGCCAGCACGACTAGCGGGAGGTCGAGGTCCTACAATGAGCAGTTCTTC. Full variable domain (remainder filled in from reference TRBV7-9 and TRBJ2-1): DTGVSQNPRHKITKRGQNVTFRCDPISEHNRLYWYRQTLGQGPEFLTYFQNEAQLEKSRLLSDRFSAERPKGSFSTLEIQRTEQGDSAMYLCASTTSGRSRSYNEQFFGPGTRLTVL.

This clonotype was seen more than once but under ten times. The chain is built from TRBV28 and TRBJ1-5; TRBD1 agrees at 7 bases. Trimming at V came to 8 bases and at J to 6 bases, leaving 7 bases not matched to a gene. Germline CDR1 MDHEN, CDR2 SYDVKM. This CDR3 comprises 13 residues. CDR3 region: CASANRGGQPQHF. The CDR3 DNA follows: TGTGCCAGCGCCAACAGGGGTGGTCAGCCCCAGCATTTT.

This sequence joins TRBV3-1 and TRBJ2-4, with no clear D. The V end was cut by 3 bases, the J end by 0 bases, with 9 bases between. This CDR3 is built from 15 residues. CDR1 and CDR2 (germline): LGHDT, YNNKEL (reference sequence). The CDR3 protein is CASSHSDLAKNIQYF. CDR3 in DNA: TGTGCCAGCAGCCATTCCGATTTAGCCAAAAACATTCAGTACTTC.